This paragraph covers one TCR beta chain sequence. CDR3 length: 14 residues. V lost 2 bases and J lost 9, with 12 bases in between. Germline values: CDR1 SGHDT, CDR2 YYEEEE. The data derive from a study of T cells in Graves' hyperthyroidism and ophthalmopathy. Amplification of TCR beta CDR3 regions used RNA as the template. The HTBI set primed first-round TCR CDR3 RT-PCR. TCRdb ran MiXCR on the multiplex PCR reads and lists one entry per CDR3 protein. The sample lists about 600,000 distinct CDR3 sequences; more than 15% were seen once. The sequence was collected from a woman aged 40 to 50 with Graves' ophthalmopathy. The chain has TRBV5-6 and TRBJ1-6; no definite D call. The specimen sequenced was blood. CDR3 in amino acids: CASSFWTSASPLHF. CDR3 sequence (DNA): TGTGCCAGCAGCTTTTGGACTTCAGCTTCACCCCTCCACTTT.